Listed below are T cell receptor beta chains from one sample, sequenced in a study of T cell repertoires in cytomegalovirus infection. TCRdb re-analysed the reads in MiXCR, keeping a single row per CDR3 protein. Altogether 680,000 or so distinct CDR3 sequences are present, 35% being singletons, with the ten largest covering around 3%. The specimen sequenced was PBMCs. The origin of the receptors is a human donor in good health (CMV status not recorded). Some clones in this sample may be carry-over from other donors' samples. Each CDR3 is given with its conserved first and last residue. A D gene is named only where the DNA matches it firmly. Part of the rows lack a size; the others show once, few, many or a class for expanded clones.

d_call j_call v_call cdr3_length clone_size cdr3_nt cdr3_aa
. TRBJ2-5 TRBV5-1 15 . TGCGCCAGCAGCTTGGGAGAAGCGGTTCAAGAGACCCAGTACTTC CASSLGEAVQETQYF
. TRBJ2-2 TRBV7-3 16 . TGTGCCAGCAGCCAATGGGGGGGGGCCTACACCGGGGAGCTGTTTTTT CASSQWGGAYTGELFF
. TRBJ2-4 TRBV7-9 15 few TGTGCCAGCAGCTTGTCGGAACAGTCCAAAAACATTCAGTACTTC CASSLSEQSKNIQYF
TRBD1 TRBJ2-1 TRBV4-1 16 . TGCGCCAGCAGCCAAGTCCAGGACAGGGCCCCGGTGGAGCCGTGTTTC CASSQVQDRAPVEPCF
. TRBJ1-1 TRBV25-1 13 . TGTGCCAGCAGTGAAGTAGGTTTAACTGAAGCTTTCTTT CASSEVGLTEAFF
. TRBJ2-6 TRBV19 15 few TGTGCCAGTAGGTCGGGCTCCTTTGGGGCCAACGTCCTGACTTTC CASRSGSFGANVLTF
TRBD2 TRBJ2-7 TRBV20-1 14 . TGCAGTGCTACCGGGACTAGCGGTACCTACGAGCAGTACTTC CSATGTSGTYEQYF
. TRBJ2-5 TRBV5-4 12 . TGTGCCAGCAGCGTGACACAAGAGACCCAGTACTTC CASSVTQETQYF
. TRBJ2-7 TRBV15 17 . TGTGCCACCAGCAGAGACCCGGGACCGACGAGCTCCTACGAGCAGTACTTC CATSRDPGPTSSYEQYF
. TRBJ1-5 TRBV19 13 few TGTGCCAGTAAAGGAACAAAATATCAGCCCCAGCATTTT CASKGTKYQPQHF
. TRBJ2-5 TRBV5-1 13 . TGCGCCAGCAGCTTCGGGAAGGGAGAGACCCAGTACTTC CASSFGKGETQYF
TRBD2 TRBJ2-7 TRBV28 14 . TGTGCCAGCAGTTCTCTAGCGGGAGGGCCAGAGCAGTACTTC CASSSLAGGPEQYF
. TRBJ2-3 TRBV6-4 13 . TGTGCCAGCAGTGAGGGGGCTGCAGATACGCAGTATTTT CASSEGAADTQYF
TRBD2 TRBJ2-3 TRBV10-3 14 . TGTGCCACCAAGGGACTAGCGGGCACAGATACGCAGTATTTT CATKGLAGTDTQYF
. TRBJ2-1 TRBV5-1 13 . TGCGCCAGCAGCTTGGATTGGGGAAGCGAGCAGTTCTTC CASSLDWGSEQFF